This T cell receptor (beta chain) appears in the sequencing data of a study of human T cells and chemical hapten exposure. This CDR3 is built from 11 residues. Germline values: CDR1 MDHEN, CDR2 SYDVKM. V lost 7 bases, J lost 6 bases, and 10 bases lay in between. Time point meaning: patch test 2, 6 weeks after DPC sensitization. Treatment given: therapeutic diphenylcyclopropenone sensitization with weekly scalp DPC. A single record per CDR3 protein comes from TCRdb applying MiXCR to the RACE reads. This table has about 350,000 distinct CDR3 sequences, nearly 6.5% appearing once. The chain combines TRBV28 with TRBJ2-7, with D perhaps TRBD1 or TRBD2 (6 bases each). The TCR comes from a woman aged 18-29 years with alopecia areata. Some clones in this sample may be carry-over from other donors' samples. Sequencing used whole blood, obtained in connection with sensitization to the hapten diphenylcyclopropenone (DPC). The CDR3 DNA reads TGTGCCAGCATAGGGGGGCGCGAGCAGTACTTC. Amino acid sequence: CASIGGREQYF.